This paragraph reports one T cell receptor beta chain. Its antigen is currently unknown. These data come from a study of cytomegalovirus exposure and HLA in healthy donors. Study at large: Findings of an earlier analysis included around 120 million unique TCR beta sequences from roughly 200 million T cells. Overall study results and limits: Cytomegalovirus status was reportedly diagnosed by the classifier with high specificity and sensitivity. In a later analysis, common viral pathogens appeared linked to several of the most significant clusters. Among the sequence variants, a highly shared cluster was likely an artifact of sequencing.

CDR1 is MNHNS and CDR2 is SASEGT in the germline V gene. V shed 6 bases and J 4 bases; nucleotides not matched to a gene: 15. The CDR3 covers 18 residues. Primers for the PCR totalled 60 Vbeta and 13 Jbeta. Generated by immunoSEQ multiplex PCR, the TCRdb table keeps only in-frame clones and is missing some. The data show about 250,000 clones, around 80% seen once. This TCR was sampled from a boy aged 5 to 17 in good health and CMV-seronegative. The material sequenced was PBMCs. The chain joins TRBV6-1 to TRBJ1-2; 12 bases align to TRBD1. The CDR3 nucleotides read TGTGCCAGCAGCGAATCCGGGACAGGGGGCCTCGAACGCTATGGCTACACCTTC. Translated: CASSESGTGGLERYGYTF.